The 14 T cell receptor beta chains reported below all come from one sample, sequenced in a study of OX40 agonist ivuxolimab in advanced cancers. Library construction relied on the immunoSEQ multiplex PCR assay. TCRdb re-hosts the immuneACCESS table, in-frame sequences only. Its copies lack some clones; in the studies checked, an unresolved V gene accounts for under half of them, and the cause for the rest is not known. The table for this sample lists some 16,000 clones; roughly 77% of them were counted only once. 36% of the sample comes from the top ten. Source: CD4+ or CD8+ T cells sorted from blood, taken in a trial of the OX40 agonist ivuxolimab. The receptors here all came from an adult with an advanced solid tumor such as melanoma, head and neck, liver or kidney cancer.

This clone was recorded only once. The J gene is TRBJ2-1, the V gene TRBV11-2, with 9 bases that match TRBD2. CDR1 is SGHAT, CDR2 FQNNGV, per germline. This CDR3 is 13 amino acids long. Trimming took 7 bases from V and 7 from J; bases not matched to a gene: 5. As DNA, the CDR3 is TGTGCCAGCAATAGCGGGGGCGCGAATGAGCAGTTCTTC. Protein sequence: CASNSGGANEQFF.

The rearrangement joins TRBV27 to TRBJ2-3; D is unresolved. The CDR3 runs to 13 residues. Germline V gene data show CDR1 as MNHEY and CDR2 as SMNVEV (reference sequence). V was cut by 4 bases and J by 2 bases, with 7 bases left in between. The CDR3 spells CASSWSNTDTQYF. CDR3 nucleotide sequence: TGTGCCAGCAGTTGGAGTAACACAGATACGCAGTATTTT.

This clone was seen repeatedly, ten times or more. The V call is TRBV5-6, the J call TRBJ1-1, with a tentative D call TRBD1 (5 bases). With 1 base removed from V and 1 base from J, the gap between germline ends came to 5 bases. CDR1 is SGHDT and CDR2 is YYEEEE in the germline V gene. The length of the CDR3 is 13 residues. CDR3 coding DNA: TGTGCCAGCAGCTTGACAGGGAACACTGAAGCTTTCTTT. Amino acids: CASSLTGNTEAFF.

The rearrangement links TRBV30 to TRBJ2-1, with TRBD2 identical over 9 bases. Germline V gives CDR1 GTSNPN, CDR2 SVGIG (reference sequence). The CDR3 extends over 15 amino acids. Trimming took 1 base from V and 3 from J; bases not matched to a gene: 4. CDR3 residues: CAWSGLAENYNEQFF. CDR3 bases: TGTGCCTGGAGTGGACTAGCGGAGAACTACAATGAGCAGTTCTTC.

The chain is built from TRBV6-1 and TRBJ2-7; D is ambiguous. In germline, CDR1 is MNHNS, CDR2 SASEGT. Trimming shortened V by 2 bases and J by 1 base, and 12 bases separated the two germline ends. CDR3 length: 15 residues. The DNA of the CDR3 is TGTGCCAGCAGTGAACAGAAGATAGGTTCCTACGAGCAGTACTTC. Its translation: CASSEQKIGSYEQYF.

This clone has just one count. J is TRBJ2-3 and V is TRBV19; D uncertain. Trimming took off 0 bases at V and 1 base at J, with 8 bases between the two ends. The CDR3 is made up of 15 amino acids. Germline assignment: CDR1 LNHDA and CDR2 SQIVND (reference sequence). This chain's CDR3 is CASSIEWPRTDTQYF. CDR3 nucleotides: TGTGCCAGTAGTATAGAGTGGCCTCGCACAGATACGCAGTATTTT.

V usage is TRBV28 and J usage is TRBJ2-5; no reliable D call. The CDR3 sequence is 13 residues long. CDR1 MDHEN and CDR2 SYDVKM come from the germline V gene. Trimming shortened V by 5 bases and J by 5 bases, and 12 bases separated the two germline ends. Here the CDR3 DNA reads TGTGCCAGCAGTGCGCAGGTAGAGGAGACCCAGTACTTC. This sequence encodes CASSAQVEETQYF.

The CDR3 loop is CASSPPGGSQETQYF. The CDR3 DNA reads TGTGCCAGCTCACCACCCGGTGGCAGCCAAGAGACCCAGTACTTC. The genes are TRBV18 and TRBJ2-5; D uncertain. With 0 bases removed from V and 1 base from J, the gap between germline ends came to 9 bases. From germline, CDR1 is KGHSH and CDR2 LQKENI. The CDR3 has 15 amino acids.

By share of the sample, this clone is medium-sized. V usage is TRBV4-1 and J usage is TRBJ2-3; tentative D call: TRBD1 (5 bases). CDR1 is MGHRA, CDR2 YSYEKL, per germline. The CDR3 runs 14 residues. V lost 4 bases, J lost 4 bases, and 12 bases lay in between. The CDR3 region is CASSLDRVADTQYF. The DNA for the CDR3 is TGCGCCAGCAGCCTTGACAGAGTAGCAGATACGCAGTATTTT.

The chain is built from TRBV11-3 and TRBJ2-7; D gene ambiguous. There are 16 residues in the CDR3. Germline assignment: CDR1 SGHNT and CDR2 YENEEA. V was cut by 0 bases and J by 2 bases, with 14 bases left in between. The CDR3 here is CASSLEAHLGPYEQYF. CDR3 bases: TGTGCCAGCAGCTTAGAGGCTCACCTGGGCCCCTACGAGCAGTACTTC.

The chain carries TRBV5-1 and TRBJ2-7; D ambiguous. V was shortened by 0 bases and J by 4 bases, with 8 bases between the two germline ends. This CDR3 is 13 amino acids long. CDR1 and CDR2 from the germline V gene are SGHRS and YFSETQ. The CDR3 sequence: CASSLGPQYEQYF. The DNA for the CDR3 is TGCGCCAGCAGCTTGGGGCCCCAATACGAGCAGTACTTC.

This rearrangement joins TRBV15 to TRBJ2-2; 13 bases line up with TRBD2. CDR1 is LNHNV, CDR2 YYDKDF, per germline (reference sequence). The CDR3 contains 19 residues. J lost 4 bases, V lost 3 bases, and 11 bases had no gene match. CDR3 loop: CATSSTGPGTSGITGELFF. The CDR3 DNA reads TGTGCCACCAGCAGTACGGGACCCGGGACTAGCGGGATCACCGGGGAGCTGTTTTTT.

This chain joins TRBV11-3 and TRBJ2-5; D perhaps matches TRBD2 (5 bases). Trimming pared 2 bases from V and 5 bases from J, leaving 15 bases between. Germline V gives CDR1 SGHNT, CDR2 YENEEA. The CDR3 contains 15 residues. The CDR3 bases are TGTGCCAGCAGCTTACGGGAACATTCGGGGGAGACCCAGTACTTC. Its protein product is CASSLREHSGETQYF.

The DNA of the CDR3 is TGTGCCAGTAGTATAGTTCTAGCGGGTCCTCGCGAGCAGTACTTC. Protein: CASSIVLAGPREQYF. J is TRBJ2-7 and V is TRBV19; 8 bases align to TRBD2. V lost 1 base, J lost 6 bases, and 8 bases stayed unmatched. The CDR3 length is 15 residues. Per germline, CDR1 LNHDA and CDR2 SQIVND (reference sequence).